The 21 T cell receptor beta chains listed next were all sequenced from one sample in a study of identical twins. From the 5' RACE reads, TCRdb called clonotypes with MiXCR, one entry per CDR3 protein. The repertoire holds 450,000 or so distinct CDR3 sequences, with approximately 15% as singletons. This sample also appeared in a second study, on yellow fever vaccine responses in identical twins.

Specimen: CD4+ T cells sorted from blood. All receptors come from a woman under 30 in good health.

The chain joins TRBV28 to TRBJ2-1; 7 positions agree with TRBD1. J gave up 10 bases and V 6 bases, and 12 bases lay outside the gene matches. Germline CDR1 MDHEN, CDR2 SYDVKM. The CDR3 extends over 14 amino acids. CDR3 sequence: CASRSGTELYEQFF. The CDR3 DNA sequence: TGTGCCAGCAGATCCGGGACAGAGCTCTACGAGCAGTTCTTC.

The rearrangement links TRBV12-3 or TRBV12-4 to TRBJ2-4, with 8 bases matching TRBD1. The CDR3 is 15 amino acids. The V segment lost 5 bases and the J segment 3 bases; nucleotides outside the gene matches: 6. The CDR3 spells CASSPQGAGKNIQYF. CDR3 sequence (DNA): TGTGCCAGCAGTCCTCAGGGGGCCGGCAAAAACATTCAGTACTTC.

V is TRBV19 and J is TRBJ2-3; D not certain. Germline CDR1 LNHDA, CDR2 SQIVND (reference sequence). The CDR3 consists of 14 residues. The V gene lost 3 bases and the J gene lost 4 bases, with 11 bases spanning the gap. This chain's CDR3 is CASSISGRSDTQYF. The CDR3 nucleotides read TGTGCCAGTAGTATTTCGGGCCGTTCAGATACGCAGTATTTT.

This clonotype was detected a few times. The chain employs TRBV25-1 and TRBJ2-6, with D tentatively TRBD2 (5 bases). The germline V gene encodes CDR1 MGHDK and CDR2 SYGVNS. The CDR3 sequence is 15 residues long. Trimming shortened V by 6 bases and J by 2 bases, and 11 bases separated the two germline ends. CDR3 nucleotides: TGTGCCAGCAGCCCAAAAGCGGCTGGGGCCAACGTCCTGACTTTC. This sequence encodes CASSPKAAGANVLTF. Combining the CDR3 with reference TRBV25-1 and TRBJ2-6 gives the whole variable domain EADIYQTPRYLVIGTGKKITLECSQTMGHDKMYWYQQDPGMELHLIHYSYGVNSTEKGDLSSESTVSRIRTEHFPLTLESARPSHTSQYLCASSPKAAGANVLTFGAGSRLTVL.

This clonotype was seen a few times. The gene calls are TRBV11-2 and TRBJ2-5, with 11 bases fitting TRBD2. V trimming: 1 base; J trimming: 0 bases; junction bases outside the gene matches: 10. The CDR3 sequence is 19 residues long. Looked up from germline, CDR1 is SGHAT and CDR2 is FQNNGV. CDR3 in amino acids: CASSLVPLAGGLYQETQYF. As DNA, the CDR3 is TGTGCCAGCAGCTTAGTCCCTTTAGCGGGGGGGCTTTACCAAGAGACCCAGTACTTC.

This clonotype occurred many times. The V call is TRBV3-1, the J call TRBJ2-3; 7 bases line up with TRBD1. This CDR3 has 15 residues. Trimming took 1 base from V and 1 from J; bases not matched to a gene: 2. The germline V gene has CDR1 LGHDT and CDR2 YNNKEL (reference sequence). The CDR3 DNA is TGTGCCAGCAGCCAAGGGGACAGTGGCACAGATACGCAGTATTTT. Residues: CASSQGDSGTDTQYF.

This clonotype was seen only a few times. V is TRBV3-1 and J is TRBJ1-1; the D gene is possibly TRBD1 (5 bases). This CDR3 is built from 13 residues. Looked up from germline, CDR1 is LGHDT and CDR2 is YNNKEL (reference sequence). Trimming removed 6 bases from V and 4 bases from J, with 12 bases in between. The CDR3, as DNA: TGTGCCAGCAGTTCTACCAGGGTCACTGAAGCTTTCTTT. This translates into CASSSTRVTEAFF.

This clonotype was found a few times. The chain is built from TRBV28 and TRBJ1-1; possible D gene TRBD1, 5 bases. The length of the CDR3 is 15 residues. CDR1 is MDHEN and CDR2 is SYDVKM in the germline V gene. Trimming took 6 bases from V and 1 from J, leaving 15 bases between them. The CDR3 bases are TGTGCCAGCAGGGCGGGTGGCAGGGAGAACACTGAAGCTTTCTTT. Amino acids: CASRAGGRENTEAFF.

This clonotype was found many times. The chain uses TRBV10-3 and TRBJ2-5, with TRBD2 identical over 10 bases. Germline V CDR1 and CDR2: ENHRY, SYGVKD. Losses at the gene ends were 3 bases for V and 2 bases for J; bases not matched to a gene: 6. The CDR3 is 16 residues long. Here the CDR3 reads CAISEVGLADQETQYF. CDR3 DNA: TGTGCCATCAGTGAAGTAGGACTAGCGGATCAAGAGACCCAGTACTTC.

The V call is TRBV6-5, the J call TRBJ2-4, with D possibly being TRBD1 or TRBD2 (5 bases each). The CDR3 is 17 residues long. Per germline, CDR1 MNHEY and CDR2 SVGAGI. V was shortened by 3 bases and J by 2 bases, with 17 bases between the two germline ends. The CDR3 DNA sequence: TGTGCCAGCAGTTATAACCAGGGTGGGAGAACCAAAAACATTCAGTACTTC. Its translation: CASSYNQGGRTKNIQYF.

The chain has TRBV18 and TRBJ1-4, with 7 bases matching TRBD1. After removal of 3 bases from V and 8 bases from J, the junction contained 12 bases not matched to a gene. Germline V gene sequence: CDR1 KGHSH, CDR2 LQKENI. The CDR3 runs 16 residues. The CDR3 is CASSPQRVAGGEKLFF. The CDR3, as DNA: TGTGCCAGCTCACCCCAACGGGTCGCAGGGGGAGAAAAACTGTTTTTT.

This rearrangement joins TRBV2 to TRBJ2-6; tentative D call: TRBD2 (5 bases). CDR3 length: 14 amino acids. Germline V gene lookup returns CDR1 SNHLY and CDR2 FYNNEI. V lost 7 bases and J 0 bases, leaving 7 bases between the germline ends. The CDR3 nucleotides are TGTGCCAGCATGAGGGACTCTGGGGCCAACGTCCTGACTTTC. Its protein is CASMRDSGANVLTF.

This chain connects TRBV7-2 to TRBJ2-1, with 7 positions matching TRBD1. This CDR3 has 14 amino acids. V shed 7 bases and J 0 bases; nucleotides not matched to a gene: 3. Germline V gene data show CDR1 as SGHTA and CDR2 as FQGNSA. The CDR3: CASKDRSSYNEQFF. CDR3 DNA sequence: TGTGCCAGCAAGGACAGGAGCTCCTACAATGAGCAGTTCTTC.

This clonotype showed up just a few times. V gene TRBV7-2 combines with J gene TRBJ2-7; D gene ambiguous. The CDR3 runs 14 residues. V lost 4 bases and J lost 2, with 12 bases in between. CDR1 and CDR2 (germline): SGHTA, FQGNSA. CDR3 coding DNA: TGTGCCAGCAGCTCGCCGGGTTATACCTACGAGCAGTACTTC. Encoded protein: CASSSPGYTYEQYF.

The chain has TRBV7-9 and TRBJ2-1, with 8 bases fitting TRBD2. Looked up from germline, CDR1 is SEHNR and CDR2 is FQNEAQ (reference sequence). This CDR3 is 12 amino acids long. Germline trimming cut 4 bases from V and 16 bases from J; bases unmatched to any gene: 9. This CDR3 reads CASSSTGLAAFF. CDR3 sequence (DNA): TGTGCCAGCAGCTCTACTGGACTAGCCGCTTTCTTC.

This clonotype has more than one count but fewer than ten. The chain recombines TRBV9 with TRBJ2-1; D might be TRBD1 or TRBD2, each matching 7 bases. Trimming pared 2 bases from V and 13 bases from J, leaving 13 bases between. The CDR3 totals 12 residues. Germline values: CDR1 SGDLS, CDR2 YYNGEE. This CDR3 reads CASSVGGDRQFF. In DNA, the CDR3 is TGTGCCAGCAGCGTGGGGGGGGACAGACAGTTCTTC.

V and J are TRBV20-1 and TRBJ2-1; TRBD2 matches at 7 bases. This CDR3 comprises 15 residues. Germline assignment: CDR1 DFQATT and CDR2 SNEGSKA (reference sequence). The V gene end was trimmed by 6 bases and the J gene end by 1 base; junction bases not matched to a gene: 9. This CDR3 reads CSAPPSGLSYNEQFF. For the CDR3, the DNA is TGCAGTGCCCCCCCCTCGGGACTATCCTACAATGAGCAGTTCTTC.

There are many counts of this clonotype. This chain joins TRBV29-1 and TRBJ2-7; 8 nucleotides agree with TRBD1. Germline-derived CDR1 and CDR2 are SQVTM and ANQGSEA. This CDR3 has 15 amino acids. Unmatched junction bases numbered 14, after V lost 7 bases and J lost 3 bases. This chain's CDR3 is CSGSKQTGVHYEQYF. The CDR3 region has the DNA TGCAGCGGCTCCAAACAGACAGGGGTCCACTACGAGCAGTACTTC.

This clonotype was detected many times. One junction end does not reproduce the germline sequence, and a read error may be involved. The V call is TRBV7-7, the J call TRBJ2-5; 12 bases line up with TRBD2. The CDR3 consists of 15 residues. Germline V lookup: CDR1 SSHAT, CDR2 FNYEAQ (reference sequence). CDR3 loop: CASSSGLAGMWTQYF. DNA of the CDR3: TGTGCTAGCAGCTCCGGACTAGCGGGGATGTGGACCCAGTACTTC. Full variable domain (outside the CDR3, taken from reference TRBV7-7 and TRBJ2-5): GAGVSQSPRYKVTKRGQDVTLRCDPISSHATLYWYQQALGQGPEFLTYFNYEAQPDKSGLPSDRFSAERPEGSISTLTIQRTEQRDSAMYRCASSSGLAGMWTQYFGPGTRLLVL.

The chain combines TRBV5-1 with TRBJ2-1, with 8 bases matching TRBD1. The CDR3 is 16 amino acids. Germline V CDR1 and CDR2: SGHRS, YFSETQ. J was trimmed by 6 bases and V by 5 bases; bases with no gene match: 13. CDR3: CASSLTDRALTNEQFF. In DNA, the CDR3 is TGCGCCAGCAGTCTCACGGACAGGGCTTTAACCAATGAGCAGTTCTTC. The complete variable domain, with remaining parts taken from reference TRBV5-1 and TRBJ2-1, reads KAGVTQTPRYLIKTRGQQVTLSCSPISGHRSVSWYQQTPGQGLQFLFEYFSETQRNKGNFPGRFSGRQFSNSRSEMNVSTLELGDSALYLCASSLTDRALTNEQFFGPGTRLTVL.

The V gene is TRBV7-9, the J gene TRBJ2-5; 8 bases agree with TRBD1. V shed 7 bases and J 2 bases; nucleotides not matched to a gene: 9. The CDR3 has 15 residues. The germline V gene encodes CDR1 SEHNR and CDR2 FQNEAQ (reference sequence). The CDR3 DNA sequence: TGTGCCAGCAACAGCCTGAGGACAGGGCAAGAGACCCAGTACTTC. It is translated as CASNSLRTGQETQYF.